Sequencing of this T cell receptor (beta chain) was carried out in a study of PD-1 blockade in classical Hodgkin lymphoma. With respect to this clone: Its target is unknown.

Study-wide findings and caveats: Whoever responded completely had baseline diversity much like that seen in newly diagnosed patients. CD4+ TCR diversity climbed significantly by C4D1, unlike CD8+ TCR diversity.

Time point noted: cycle 4 day 1 (C4D1), after 5 to 7 weeks of nivolumab. The patients all showed relapse after autologous stem cell transplantation, while their brentuximab vedotin exposure varied. Magnetic negative selection purified CD4+ T cells from thawed PBMCs. With V trimmed by 4 bases and J by 7 bases, 12 bases remained unmatched. This CDR3 has 16 amino acids. From germline, CDR1 is LGHNA and CDR2 YNFKEQ. Only in-frame clones appear in the TCRdb table, and some are missing; sequencing was by immunoSEQ multiplex PCR. The sample consists of some 15,000 clones, about nine tenths of them appearing once.

This TCR came from a human donor with classical Hodgkin lymphoma. V usage is TRBV4-2 and J usage is TRBJ2-7; 11 bases align to TRBD2. The material was CD4+ T cells from blood, obtained before the fourth cycle of nivolumab. CDR3 nucleotides: TGTGCCAGCAGCCTATCCGTAGCGGGAGGGCAGGGGGAGCAGTACTTC. It specifies CASSLSVAGGQGEQYF.